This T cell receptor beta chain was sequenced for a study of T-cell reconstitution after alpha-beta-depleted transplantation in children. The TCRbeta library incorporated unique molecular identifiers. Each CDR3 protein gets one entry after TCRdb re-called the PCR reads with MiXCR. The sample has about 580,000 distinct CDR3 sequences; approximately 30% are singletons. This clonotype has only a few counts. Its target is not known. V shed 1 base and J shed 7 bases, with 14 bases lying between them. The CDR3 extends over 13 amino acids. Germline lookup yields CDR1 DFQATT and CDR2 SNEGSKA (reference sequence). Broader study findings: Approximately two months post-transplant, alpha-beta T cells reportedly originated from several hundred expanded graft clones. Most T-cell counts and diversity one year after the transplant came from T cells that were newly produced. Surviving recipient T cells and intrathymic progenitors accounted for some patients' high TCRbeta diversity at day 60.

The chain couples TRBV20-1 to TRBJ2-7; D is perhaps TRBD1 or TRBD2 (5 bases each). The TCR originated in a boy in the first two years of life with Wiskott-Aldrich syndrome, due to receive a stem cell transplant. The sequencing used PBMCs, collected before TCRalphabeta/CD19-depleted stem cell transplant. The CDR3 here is CSARGGVGWEQYF. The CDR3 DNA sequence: TGCAGTGCTAGAGGAGGGGTGGGCTGGGAGCAGTACTTC.